The T cell receptor (beta chain) under discussion was sequenced for a study of shared clonotypes between healthy human individuals. Overall study findings and caveats: Deeper or shallower sequencing was expected to change how clonotypes are shared among donors.

Of note for this clone: Its antigen is currently unknown.

The run depth of the assay was deep. Data came from immunoSEQ multiplex PCR; TCRdb stores just in-frame clones and leaves some out. The sample lists around 640,000 clones, 96% occurring once. Germline assignment: CDR1 MNHEY and CDR2 SMNVEV (reference sequence). The CDR3 runs 13 residues. Trimming took 1 base from V and 4 from J, leaving 4 bases between them. Naive CD8 cells comprised CD45RO-negative, CCR7-positively selected cells, excluding terminally differentiated effector memory CD45RA+ cells. Input material: naive CD8+ T cells sorted from blood. The TCR was taken from a woman in her 30s in good health. The chain combines TRBV27 with TRBJ1-4; D is undetermined. This CDR3 is CASSLFVNEKLFF. CDR3 DNA: TGTGCCAGCAGTTTATTCGTTAATGAAAAACTGTTTTTT.